Below, 20 T cell receptor beta chains from the same sample are listed, as sequenced in a study of T cells expressing NK-cell markers. With the 5' RACE reads reprocessed, TCRdb shows one record per CDR3 protein and no DNA. The sample shows 400,000 to 450,000 distinct CDR3 sequences, and 6% to 9.5% sits with its ten largest clones. Sequenced: blood T cells: a sorted CD56 or NKG2C T cell subset, CD4+ or CD8+ T cells, or bulk PBMC T cells (not recorded which). These receptors all come from a woman aged 18 to 75 in good health.

The chain recombines TRBV28 with TRBJ1-2; as DNA is missing, the TRBD1 call by TCRdb cannot be tested. The CDR3 extends over 12 amino acids. Germline CDR1 reads MDHEN; CDR2 reads SYDVKM. CDR3: CASSFRAYGYTF.

This CDR3 reads CASSSYLWRQGGELFF. J is TRBJ2-2 and V is TRBV6-5; no DNA is available, so the TRBD2 call from TCRdb remains unchecked. The CDR3 is 16 residues long. Germline values: CDR1 MNHEY, CDR2 SVGAGI.

V gene TRBV20-1 combines with J gene TRBJ1-1. CDR1 and CDR2 from the germline V gene are DFQATT and SNEGSKA (reference sequence). This CDR3 is built from 16 residues. The CDR3 loop reads CSARDVSFTFNTEAFF.

The genes are TRBV29-1 and TRBJ2-1; absent DNA, TCRdb's TRBD2 call cannot be checked. Germline lookup yields CDR1 SQVTM and CDR2 ANQGSEA. The CDR3 has 17 amino acids. This chain's CDR3 is CSVEGSGREGLYNEQFF.

The V gene is TRBV29-1, the J gene TRBJ2-3; TCRdb returns TRBD2, unconfirmable since there is no DNA. CDR3 length equals 16 residues. The germline gives CDR1 SQVTM, CDR2 ANQGSEA. The CDR3 region is CSVVPPSGGRTDTQYF.

The J gene is TRBJ2-3, the V gene TRBV12-3 or TRBV12-4. This CDR3 region has 14 residues. CDR3 sequence: CASSLVEGGDTQYF.

The chain combines TRBV6-1 with TRBJ2-7; the D call from TCRdb, TRBD1, cannot be confirmed without DNA. Germline CDR1 reads MNHNS; CDR2 reads SASEGT. The CDR3 has 12 amino acids. CDR3 in amino acids: CATRTDPGEQYF.

The V call is TRBV7-2, the J call TRBJ1-5; TCRdb selects TRBD1, and the lack of DNA leaves this call unchecked. This CDR3 has 13 residues. Germline V CDR1 and CDR2: SGHTA, FQGNSA. The CDR3 sequence: CASSLVPERPQHF.

The chain couples TRBV12-3 or TRBV12-4 to TRBJ2-4; there is no DNA to check the TCRdb D call of TRBD1. This CDR3 is built from 13 residues. The CDR3 protein is CASSISGGDIQYF.

The chain joins TRBV7-8 to TRBJ2-1. The germline V gene encodes CDR1 SGHVS and CDR2 FQNEAQ. The CDR3 runs 15 residues. The CDR3 reads CASSLEFRGSNEQFF.

The chain is built from TRBV9 and TRBJ1-3. Germline CDR1 SGDLS, CDR2 YYNGEE. This CDR3 spans 14 amino acids. The CDR3 protein is CASSVDSSGNTIYF. The full variable domain, its missing parts supplied by reference TRBV9 and TRBJ1-3, is DSGVTQTPKHLITATGQRVTLRCSPRSGDLSVYWYQQSLDQGLQFLIQYYNGEERAKGNILERFSAQQFPDLHSELNLSSLELGDSALYFCASSVDSSGNTIYFGEGSWLTVV.

J is TRBJ2-1 and V is TRBV20-1; the D gene TCRdb calls, TRBD2, cannot be checked with no DNA. The CDR3 has 15 amino acids. CDR1 and CDR2 (germline): DFQATT, SNEGSKA (reference sequence). Here the CDR3 reads CSASAGLAGWNEQFF.

The chain employs TRBV11-2 and TRBJ1-4; with no DNA, the TCRdb D assignment of TRBD1 cannot be verified. The CDR3 runs to 16 residues. Per germline, CDR1 SGHAT and CDR2 FQNNGV. The CDR3 sequence is CASSPGDRGWGEKLFF.

The gene calls are TRBV5-6 and TRBJ2-1; TCRdb gives TRBD1 as the D gene, but with no DNA this cannot be confirmed. Germline V lookup: CDR1 SGHDT, CDR2 YYEEEE. The CDR3 covers 14 residues. CDR3 amino acids: CASSPDRGADEQFF.

V usage is TRBV24-1 and J usage is TRBJ2-5; TCRdb returns TRBD2, unconfirmable since there is no DNA. This CDR3 contains 16 residues. Germline lookup yields CDR1 KGHDR and CDR2 SFDVKD. The CDR3 sequence: CATSDPRSGAQETQYF.

This sequence joins TRBV4-3 and TRBJ1-5; the TCRdb call, TRBD1, lacks DNA for checking. Germline V gene lookup returns CDR1 LGHNA and CDR2 YSLEER. The CDR3 is 15 residues long. CDR3 residues: CASSQDLAGTQPQHF.

The J gene is TRBJ1-1, the V gene TRBV7-2; TCRdb picks TRBD1, but there is no DNA to check that call. Per the germline V gene, CDR1 is SGHTA and CDR2 is FQGNSA. CDR3 length: 14 residues. Here the CDR3 reads CASSPRRGGTEAFF.

V gene TRBV7-2 combines with J gene TRBJ2-3; the TCRdb D gene call, TRBD2, has no DNA to confirm it. Per germline, CDR1 SGHTA and CDR2 FQGNSA. CDR3 length: 17 residues. CDR3 residues: CASSLAGSGGGGDTQYF.

The chain uses TRBV28 and TRBJ2-1; TCRdb picks TRBD2, but there is no DNA to check that call. There are 18 residues in the CDR3. Looked up from germline, CDR1 is MDHEN and CDR2 is SYDVKM. This CDR3 is CASTRRLGLAGIYNEQFF. The full variable domain, its missing parts supplied by reference TRBV28 and TRBJ2-1, is DVKVTQSSRYLVKRTGEKVFLECVQDMDHENMFWYRQDPGLGLRLIYFSYDVKMKEKGDIPEGYSVSREKKERFSLILESASTNQTSMYLCASTRRLGLAGIYNEQFFGPGTRLTVL.

The CDR3 spells CSARQGHSSGNTIYF. The chain links TRBV20-1 to TRBJ1-3. The CDR3 extends over 15 amino acids. From germline, CDR1 is DFQATT and CDR2 SNEGSKA (reference sequence).